What follows are 6 T cell receptor beta chains derived from one specimen sequenced in a study of response to subunit inactivated influenza vaccine. TCRdb redid the calling of the RT-PCR reads with MiXCR, one entry per CDR3 protein. The sample has hundreds of thousands of distinct CDR3 sequences; less than 30% are singletons. The source material was CD4+ T cells sorted from PBMCs, sampled 4 to 6 days after vaccination. These TCRs come from a man aged 50 to 60 who received an inactivated influenza vaccine.

This clonotype was found a few times. The J gene is TRBJ1-3, the V gene TRBV5-1; D is undetermined. Germline CDR1 is SGHRS and CDR2 is YFSETQ. The CDR3 length is 15 residues. V was shortened by 4 bases and J by 0 bases, with 11 bases between the two germline ends. The CDR3 DNA follows: TGCGCCAGCAGCGACGGCGCTTACTCTGGAAACACCATATATTTT. It yields the protein CASSDGAYSGNTIYF.

This clonotype was detected only a few times. The chain links TRBV7-9 to TRBJ2-3; 7 nucleotides agree with TRBD1. The V gene's germline CDR1 is SEHNR and CDR2 FQNEAQ (reference sequence). V shed 5 bases, J shed 2 bases, and the junction held 10 bases outside the gene matches. This CDR3 is built from 16 residues. The CDR3 DNA reads TGTGCCAGCAGCAAGACGTACAGGGGTGTCACAGATACGCAGTATTTT. It translates to CASSKTYRGVTDTQYF.

This clonotype was found many times. This chain links TRBV12-3 or TRBV12-4 with TRBJ2-7, with D possibly matching TRBD1 (5 bases). The CDR3 spans 13 residues. The V and J ends lost 4 bases and 3 bases respectively, with 10 bases between them. Written as DNA, the CDR3 is TGTGCCAGCAGTTCCGACAGTTTCTACGAGCAGTACTTC. Translated: CASSSDSFYEQYF.

The chain couples TRBV3-1 to TRBJ2-2; D is unclear. The CDR3 contains 13 residues. V was clipped by 2 bases and J by 5 bases, with 6 bases between them. CDR1 and CDR2 from the germline V gene are LGHDT and YNNKEL (reference sequence). CDR3: CASSQTQTGELFF. CDR3 nucleotide sequence: TGTGCCAGCAGCCAAACCCAAACCGGGGAGCTGTTTTTT.

This clonotype was counted only a few times. The chain combines TRBV11-2 with TRBJ2-2; D not resolved. Between the trimmed V and J ends, which lost 1 base and 4 bases, there was a span of 7 bases. The CDR3 has 14 amino acids. CDR1 and CDR2 (germline): SGHAT, FQNNGV. CDR3 sequence (DNA): TGTGCCAGCAGCTTAGGAACCCCCACCGGGGAGCTGTTTTTT. Amino acids: CASSLGTPTGELFF.

The rearrangement uses TRBV7-9 and TRBJ2-1, with TRBD1 matching over 7 bases. This CDR3 comprises 16 residues. With 6 bases clipped from V and 4 bases from J, the junction kept 12 bases outside the gene matches. The germline gives CDR1 SEHNR, CDR2 FQNEAQ (reference sequence). The CDR3 DNA reads as TGTGCCAGCAGTCCGTCTCCGGGACAGCTATACAATGAGCAGTTCTTC. Protein sequence: CASSPSPGQLYNEQFF.